The following is a T cell receptor (beta chain) sequence with its context. This CDR3 has 14 residues. Trimming removed 4 bases from V and 1 base from J, with 10 bases in between. The germline CDR1 and CDR2 sequences are ENHRY and SYGVKD. This record comes from a study of blood T cell repertoires in COVID-19. This table comes from immunoSEQ multiplex PCR, and its TCRdb copy is limited to in-frame clones, with some not included. The sample comprises 110,000 to 150,000 clones, approximately 80% of which are singletons, and 1.5% to 2% rests with the top ten. Sequencing input: PBMCs or T cells enriched from blood (not recorded which). This TCR derives from a woman in her late teens or twenties who had been exposed to COVID-19. The chain is built from TRBV10-3 and TRBJ1-1, with a possible D match to TRBD1 (5 bases). The CDR3 region has the DNA TGTGCCATCAGTGGCTCTACAGGGAACACTGAAGCTTTCTTT. This encodes CAISGSTGNTEAFF.